This T cell receptor beta chain emerged from a study of blood T cells in healthy people across ages (dated by TCRdb to the mid-2010s). General notes on the study: Template switching captured roughly one uniquely barcoded TCR beta cDNA molecule per two T cells in model experiments. To avoid experimental bias, donors of different ages were spread randomly across the sequencing lanes. Age-related changes in TCR beta repertoire diversity were measured in the study by deep sequencing normalized with unique cDNA molecular identifiers. Four age groups were formed from the donors: young (average about 17 years), middle-aged (just under 40), aged (roughly 56) and long-lived (more than 75). The study analyzed two additional independent replicas of 1 million unique cDNA reads from the same blood draw for two donors, one aged 18 to 29 and one aged 80 or older. Points the paper makes about the study in general: Observed TCR beta diversity per million T cells fell roughly linearly with age, and a significant reduction was already apparent by age about 43. Estimates of total diversity based on one million sequenced T cells were regarded as lower bounds and as underestimates. Bulk unsorted PBMC profiling prevented conclusive comparison of naive and antigen-experienced compartments. Compared with the aged group, the long-lived group had more naive CD4+ T cells, fewer expanded clones and increased TCR diversity, suggesting age selection. The CMV infection status of donors was not known, potentially confounding age-related changes in expanded clonotypes. The percentage of naive T cells measured by flow cytometry correlated strongly with observed TCR beta diversity.

As regards this clonotype: Its recognized antigen is unknown. Base qualities were left out, and no much larger clone turns up one base away.

Library preparation was by 5' RACE. TCRdb names Illumina HiSeq 2500 as the instrument used. The second PCR ran for about 6 to 11 cycles and used a J-beta primer mix along with a sample-barcoded 5' primer. A template-switch 5' adaptor carrying 12 random nucleotides introduced a unique molecular identifier onto each TCR beta cDNA molecule. At least 3 million CDR3-containing paired-end reads were obtained from each sample. The Mint cDNA synthesis kit, primed by a TRBC-specific oligonucleotide, was used to synthesize first-strand cDNA from all RNA. All cDNA was treated with uracil-DNA glycosylase and then went through a first 18-cycle PCR with the universal primers M1SS and BC2_uni_R. On the study's bioinformatics: Each sample was normalized by randomly selecting 1 million high-quality reads, each carrying a distinct molecular identifier. Instead of being binned into consensus sequences, reads that shared molecular identifiers were thrown out. MiTCR, with a Q25 quality threshold and the strictest error-elimination algorithm, was used for CDR3 identification, clonotype clustering and error correction. Lower-bound total TCR beta diversity was estimated with a nonparametric unseen species model using Euler transformation. Using fastp at Q25 and MiXCR, TCRdb reprocessed the public reads and kept productive beta chains. Rows merge per CDR3 protein into single entries with the most common DNA and genes. The V and J calls and clone size are TCRdb's, not the authors'. This sample comprises 550,000 to 750,000 distinct CDR3 sequences, around 21% of them detected only once. Jointly, the top ten make up approximately 3.6% of the sample.

Donors were a few dozen systemically healthy Caucasian individuals from Russia aged about 6 to 100 years. Each donor gave around 9.5 milliliters of peripheral blood, collected into EDTA-treated Vacutainer tubes. PBMCs were isolated by Ficoll-Paque density-gradient centrifugation, with at least 6 million obtained per sample. Trizol reagent was used to extract total RNA from the PBMCs, yielding at least 6 micrograms per sample. For every donor, flow cytometry on a PBMC aliquot measured the percentage of naive CD45RAhigh/CD27high T cells. The V and J ends are trimmed by 0 bases and 2 bases, leaving 10 bases between them. Inclusive of the bounding cysteine and phenylalanine, the CDR3 is 15 residues long. Kept here is only the CDR3 DNA, which spans 45 bases and is read in frame from base 1. The germline V gene sets CDR1 to ENHRY and CDR2 to SYGVKD.

Sequencing was carried out using blood. This TCR came from a man between 65 and 85 years old in good health. The receptor chain draws on TRBV10-3 and TRBJ2-5; tentative D gene TRBD2, with 5 bases matching. CDR3 sequence: CAISESAGLQETQYF. At the DNA level, the sequence is TGTGCCATCAGTGAGTCGGCGGGCCTACAAGAGACCCAGTACTTC.